One and the same sample provided the 12 T cell receptor beta chains below, sequenced in a study of T cells after yellow fever vaccination. Via MiXCR, TCRdb re-called the 5' RACE reads, giving one row per CDR3 protein. Here the sample spans under 55,000 distinct CDR3 sequences, less than 8.5% being singletons. Here the sequenced sample was CD8+ T cells not binding an NS4B(214-222) dextramer, sorted from PBMCs, taken around 45 days after the first yellow fever vaccination. The receptors come from a man aged 18 to 30 who received the YFV17D yellow fever vaccine.

This clonotype was picked up many times. The chain uses TRBV6-2 or TRBV6-3 and TRBJ2-5; possibly TRBD2 for D (7 bases). Germline V gene lookup returns CDR1 MNHEY and CDR2 SVGEGT. Trimming removed 2 bases at V and 5 bases at J, with 18 bases between. The CDR3 is made up of 16 amino acids. CDR3 nucleotide sequence: TGTGCCAGCAGTTACCCTCTGAGGGGGGGCTTTGAGACCCAGTACTTC. Translation: CASSYPLRGGFETQYF.

The chain recombines TRBV15 with TRBJ1-3; D gene uncertain. The CDR3 is made up of 15 amino acids. V was cut by 3 bases and J by 0 bases, with 9 bases left in between. Germline CDR1 LNHNV, CDR2 YYDKDF (reference sequence). The CDR3 sequence is CATSRWGSSGNTIYF. CDR3 DNA: TGTGCCACCAGCAGGTGGGGAAGCTCTGGAAACACCATATATTTT.

As to this clonotype: A junction boundary mismatches the germline segment, possibly from a read error. This rearrangement joins TRBV4-2 to TRBJ2-3; 9 nucleotides line up with TRBD2. Germline loops: CDR1 LGHNA, CDR2 YNFKEQ. The CDR3 totals 17 residues. The DNA for the CDR3 is TGTGCCAGCAGCCCCAATCCCGCGGGGGGGTTCACAGATACGAAGTATTTT. Its protein is CASSPNPAGGFTDTKYF.

This clonotype was counted a few times. The CDR3 loop reads CASGRAANQPQHF. CDR3 nucleotides: TGTGCCAGCGGCCGCGCGGCGAATCAGCCCCAGCATTTT. The chain is built from TRBV6-2 or TRBV6-3 and TRBJ1-5; D uncertain. V shed 8 bases and J shed 4 bases, with 12 bases lying between them. The CDR3 extends over 13 amino acids. Germline V gene data show CDR1 as MNHEY and CDR2 as SVGEGT.

At least ten counts were recorded for this clonotype. CDR3 amino acids: CASSLTSGGARGDTQYF. CDR3 bases: TGTGCCAGCAGCTTAACTAGCGGGGGGGCCAGAGGAGATACGCAGTATTTT. The chain links TRBV7-8 to TRBJ2-3; 13 bases are a match to TRBD2. The germline gives CDR1 SGHVS, CDR2 FQNEAQ. This CDR3 is 17 amino acids long. Unmatched junction bases numbered 7, after V lost 2 bases and J lost 5 bases.

This clonotype was recorded many times. The genes are TRBV3-1 and TRBJ2-2, with D uncertain. The CDR3 totals 16 residues. Per the germline V gene, CDR1 is LGHDT and CDR2 is YNNKEL (reference sequence). V lost 0 bases, J lost 2 bases, and 10 bases lay in between. CDR3 loop: CASSQEISPNTGELFF. For the CDR3, the DNA is TGTGCCAGCAGCCAAGAAATTTCTCCTAACACCGGGGAGCTGTTTTTT.

This rearrangement joins TRBV7-8 to TRBJ1-1; 8 bases are shared with TRBD1. CDR3 size: 15 residues. With V trimmed by 4 bases and J by 2 bases, 6 bases remained unmatched. Germline CDR1 is SGHVS and CDR2 is FQNEAQ. CDR3: CASSSRTGFNTEAFF. CDR3 nucleotide sequence: TGTGCCAGCAGCTCTAGGACAGGGTTTAACACTGAAGCTTTCTTT.

This clonotype was recorded at least ten times. V is TRBV6-4 and J is TRBJ2-1, with 8 nucleotides matching TRBD2. Germline V gives CDR1 MRHNA, CDR2 SNTAGT. The CDR3 spans 17 residues. The V segment lost 0 bases and the J segment 3 bases; nucleotides outside the gene matches: 7. In DNA form, the CDR3 reads TGTGCCAGCAGTGACTCAAGCGGGCGGGGGGACTACAATGAGCAGTTCTTC. Translation gives CASSDSSGRGDYNEQFF.

The chain uses TRBV20-1 and TRBJ2-7; 8 bases are shared with TRBD2. Germline V gives CDR1 DFQATT, CDR2 SNEGSKA (reference sequence). The V segment lost 3 bases and the J segment 4 bases; nucleotides outside the gene matches: 11. CDR3 size: 15 residues. DNA of the CDR3: TGCAGTGCTAGCCGCCGGGTAGCGGGGATGTACGAGCAGTACTTC. Amino acids: CSASRRVAGMYEQYF.

By share, this clonotype ranks as medium-sized. This rearrangement joins TRBV4-1 to TRBJ2-2; 7 bases are shared with TRBD1. This CDR3 comprises 17 residues. Germline CDR1 and CDR2: MGHRA and YSYEKL. Trimming cost V 3 bases and J 0 bases; bases outside gene matches: 7. The CDR3 nucleotides read TGCGCCAGCAGCCAGCCTCCAGGGGGTCCGAACACCGGGGAGCTGTTTTTT. Protein: CASSQPPGGPNTGELFF.

V and J are TRBV5-1 and TRBJ2-2, with 10 positions matching TRBD1. The CDR3 has 18 residues. Germline loops: CDR1 SGHRS, CDR2 YFSETQ. The J segment lost 3 bases and the V segment lost 5 bases, leaving 13 bases of the junction unmatched. The CDR3 loop is CASRPDRGRFGDTGELFF. The CDR3 DNA is TGCGCCAGCAGACCTGACAGGGGGCGCTTTGGGGACACCGGGGAGCTGTTTTTT.

This clonotype was picked up many times. The V gene is TRBV6-5, the J gene TRBJ2-1, with TRBD1 identical over 9 bases. CDR1 is MNHEY and CDR2 is SVGAGI in the germline V gene. The CDR3 is 15 amino acids. Trimming cost V 0 bases and J 7 bases; bases outside gene matches: 4. CDR3: CASSYSRDRENEQFF. The CDR3, as DNA: TGTGCCAGCAGTTACTCTCGGGACAGGGAAAATGAGCAGTTCTTC.